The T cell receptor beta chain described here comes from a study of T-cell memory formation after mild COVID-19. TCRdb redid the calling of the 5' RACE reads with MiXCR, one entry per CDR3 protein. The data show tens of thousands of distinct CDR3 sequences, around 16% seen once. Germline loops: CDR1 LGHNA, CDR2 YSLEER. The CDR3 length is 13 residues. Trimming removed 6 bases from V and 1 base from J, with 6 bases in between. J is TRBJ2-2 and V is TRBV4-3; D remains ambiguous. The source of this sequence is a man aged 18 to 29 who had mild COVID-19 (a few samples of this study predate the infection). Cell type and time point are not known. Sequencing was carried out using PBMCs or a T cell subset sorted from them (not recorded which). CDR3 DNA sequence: TGCGCCAGCAGTGGCAGGAACACCGGGGAGCTGTTTTTT. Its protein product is CASSGRNTGELFF.